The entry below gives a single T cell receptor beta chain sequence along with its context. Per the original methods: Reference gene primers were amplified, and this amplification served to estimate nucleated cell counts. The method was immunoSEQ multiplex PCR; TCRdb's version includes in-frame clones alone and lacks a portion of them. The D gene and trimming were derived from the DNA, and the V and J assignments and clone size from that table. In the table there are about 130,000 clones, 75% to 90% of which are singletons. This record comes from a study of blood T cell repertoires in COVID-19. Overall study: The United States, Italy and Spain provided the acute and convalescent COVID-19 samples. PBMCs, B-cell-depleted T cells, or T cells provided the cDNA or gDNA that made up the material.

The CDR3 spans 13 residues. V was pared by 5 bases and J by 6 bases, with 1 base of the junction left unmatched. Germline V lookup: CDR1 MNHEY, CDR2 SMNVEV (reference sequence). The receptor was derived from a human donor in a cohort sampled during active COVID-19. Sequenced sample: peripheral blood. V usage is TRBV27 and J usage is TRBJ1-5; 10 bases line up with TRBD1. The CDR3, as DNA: TGTGCCAGCAGTCGGACAGGGGGTCAGCCCCAGCATTTT. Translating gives CASSRTGGQPQHF.